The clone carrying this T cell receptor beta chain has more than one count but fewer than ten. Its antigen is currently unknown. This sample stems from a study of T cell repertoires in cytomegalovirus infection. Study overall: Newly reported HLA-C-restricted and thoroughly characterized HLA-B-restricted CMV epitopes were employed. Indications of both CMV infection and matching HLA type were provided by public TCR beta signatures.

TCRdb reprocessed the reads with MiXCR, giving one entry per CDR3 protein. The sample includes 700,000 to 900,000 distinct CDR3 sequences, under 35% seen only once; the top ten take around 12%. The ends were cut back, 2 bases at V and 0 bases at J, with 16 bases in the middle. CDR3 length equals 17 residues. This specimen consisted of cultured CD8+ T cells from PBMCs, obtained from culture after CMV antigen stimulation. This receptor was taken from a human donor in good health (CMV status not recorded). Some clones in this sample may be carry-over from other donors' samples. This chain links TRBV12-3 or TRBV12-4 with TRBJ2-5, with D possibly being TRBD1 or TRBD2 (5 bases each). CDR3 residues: CASSLRDGQSYQETQYF. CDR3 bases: TGTGCCAGCAGTTTAAGGGACGGGCAGTCGTACCAAGAGACCCAGTACTTC.